This passage covers 28 T cell receptor beta chains from one sample sequenced in a study of blood T cell repertoires in COVID-19. Sequenced by immunoSEQ multiplex PCR; TCRdb stores in-frame clones only, minus some. The repertoire holds 100,000 or so clones, with 87% as singletons. The sample comprised peripheral blood. These receptor sequences come from a man between 45 and 60 years old with active COVID-19.

The rearrangement uses TRBV4-1 and TRBJ2-3; 11 positions match TRBD2. CDR1 and CDR2 (germline): MGHRA, YSYEKL. The ends lost 5 bases at V and 6 bases at J; junction bases unmatched: 16. The CDR3 spans 18 residues. The CDR3 DNA reads as TGCGCCAGCAGCTGGAATCGACTAGCGGGACCTGACACGGATACGCAGTATTTT. This gives the protein CASSWNRLAGPDTDTQYF.

The chain recombines TRBV5-1 with TRBJ2-3; TRBD2 agrees at 14 bases. The CDR3 extends over 16 amino acids. The junction had 4 bases not matched to a gene; V was cut back by 4 bases and J by 3 bases. The germline V gene has CDR1 SGHRS and CDR2 YFSETQ. The CDR3 DNA sequence: TGCGCCAGCAGCCCCGGGACTAGCGGGGGTACAGATACGCAGTATTTT. The encoded protein is CASSPGTSGGTDTQYF.

The chain links TRBV2 to TRBJ2-1, with 8 bases that match TRBD1. Germline V lookup: CDR1 SNHLY, CDR2 FYNNEI. J lost 9 bases, V lost 3 bases, and 7 bases had no gene match. The CDR3 is 14 amino acids. CDR3 residues: CASSDRQGLAEQFF. The CDR3 coding sequence is TGTGCCAGCAGTGATAGACAGGGGTTGGCTGAGCAGTTCTTC.

The chain is built from TRBV29-1 and TRBJ1-1, with TRBD1 as a possible D gene (6 bases). This CDR3 comprises 13 residues. Trimming shortened V by 3 bases and J by 4 bases, and 12 bases separated the two germline ends. The V gene's germline CDR1 is SQVTM and CDR2 ANQGSEA. CDR3 in amino acids: CSVDKGRGTEAFF. DNA of the CDR3: TGCAGCGTTGATAAGGGCAGGGGCACTGAAGCTTTCTTT.

The chain couples TRBV7-2 to TRBJ1-2; maybe TRBD1 (6 bases). The CDR3 has 14 amino acids. V gave up 6 bases and J gave up 4 bases, with 15 bases separating them. Looked up from germline, CDR1 is SGHTA and CDR2 is FQGNSA. The CDR3 sequence is CASSFGGGGYGYTF. CDR3 nucleotide sequence: TGTGCCAGCAGTTTTGGGGGCGGAGGCTATGGCTACACCTTC. The full variable domain, completed using reference TRBV7-2 and TRBJ1-2, is GAGVSQSPSNKVTEKGKDVELRCDPISGHTALYWYRQSLGQGLEFLIYFQGNSAPDKSGLPSDRFSAERTGGSVSTLTIQRTQQEDSAVYLCASSFGGGGYGYTFGSGTRLTVV.

This sequence joins TRBV5-1 and TRBJ2-3, with 7 bases fitting TRBD1. CDR1 and CDR2 from the germline V gene are SGHRS and YFSETQ. The V gene end was trimmed by 2 bases and the J gene end by 1 base; junction bases not matched to a gene: 7. The CDR3 runs to 16 residues. This CDR3 is CASSLSGDRGTDTQYF. The CDR3 DNA reads as TGCGCCAGCAGCTTAAGCGGCGACAGGGGCACAGATACGCAGTATTTT.

V gene TRBV6-5 combines with J gene TRBJ1-1; tentative D call: TRBD1 (5 bases). The V end lost 2 bases, the J end lost 4 bases, and 11 bases lay between the germline ends. Germline loops: CDR1 MNHEY, CDR2 SVGAGI. The CDR3 is 14 amino acids. As DNA, the CDR3 is TGTGCCAGCAGTTACCCCACGGGGGGCACTGAAGCTTTCTTT. The encoded protein is CASSYPTGGTEAFF.

This sequence joins TRBV20-1 and TRBJ1-2; TRBD1 matches 11 bases. The CDR3 contains 13 residues. Losses at the gene ends were 3 bases for V and 6 bases for J; bases not matched to a gene: 3. From germline, CDR1 is DFQATT and CDR2 SNEGSKA (reference sequence). CDR3 sequence (DNA): TGCAGTGCTAGTCGGGGACAGGGGGATGGCTACACCTTC. Residues: CSASRGQGDGYTF.

The V and J genes are TRBV5-1 and TRBJ2-1; D possibly corresponds to TRBD2 (6 bases). CDR3 length: 17 amino acids. V gave up 4 bases and J gave up 0 bases, with 17 bases separating them. Germline loops: CDR1 SGHRS, CDR2 YFSETQ. CDR3 coding DNA: TGCGCCAGCAGCCCCAGGGTAGCGGAAAGCTCCTACAATGAGCAGTTCTTC. This gives the protein CASSPRVAESSYNEQFF.

The rearrangement links TRBV6-4 to TRBJ2-3, with 10 bases identical to TRBD2. This CDR3 is built from 15 residues. V lost 6 bases, J lost 2 bases, and 5 bases stayed unmatched. The germline CDR1 and CDR2 sequences are MRHNA and SNTAGT. Written as DNA, the CDR3 is TGTGCCAGCAGGGCTAGCGGGGGTTCCACAGATACGCAGTATTTT. This sequence encodes CASRASGGSTDTQYF.

V usage is TRBV4-1 and J usage is TRBJ2-1; 7 bases fit TRBD1. Germline values: CDR1 MGHRA, CDR2 YSYEKL. This CDR3 has 18 residues. V lost 4 bases, J lost 5 bases, and 17 bases stayed unmatched. This CDR3 is CASSRPYRAGGPHNEQFF. The CDR3 region has the DNA TGCGCCAGCAGCCGACCGTACCGAGCAGGGGGTCCTCACAATGAGCAGTTCTTC.

In its sample, this clone was seen once. V usage is TRBV11-2 and J usage is TRBJ2-1; a weak D match, TRBD2 (6 bases). The CDR3 runs to 16 residues. V dropped 0 bases and J dropped 7 bases, with 16 bases sitting between them. CDR1 is SGHAT and CDR2 is FQNNGV in the germline V gene. Here the CDR3 reads CASSLDGPGGANEQFF. For the CDR3, the DNA is TGTGCCAGCAGCTTAGACGGGCCCGGCGGGGCGAATGAGCAGTTCTTC.

CDR3 protein: CASSQGSRAALNTEAFF. CDR3 in DNA: TGCGCCAGCAGCCAAGGATCGAGGGCAGCCTTGAACACTGAAGCTTTCTTT. This chain connects TRBV4-3 to TRBJ1-1; no reliable D call. The CDR3 is 17 residues long. The germline gives CDR1 LGHNA, CDR2 YSLEER. The V end lost 1 base, the J end lost 0 bases, and 15 bases lay between the germline ends.

The chain joins TRBV30 to TRBJ2-1, with 8 bases lining up with TRBD2. CDR1 is GTSNPN and CDR2 is SVGIG in the germline V gene (reference sequence). Losses at the gene ends were 8 bases for V and 5 bases for J; bases not matched to a gene: 11. CDR3 size: 14 residues. CDR3 sequence (DNA): TGTGCCGCAGTCAGTAGCGGGAAACACAATGAGCAGTTCTTC. This sequence encodes CAAVSSGKHNEQFF.

This chain connects TRBV10-3 to TRBJ1-1; possible D gene TRBD1, 6 bases. Germline loops: CDR1 ENHRY, CDR2 SYGVKD. The CDR3 runs to 15 residues. V was trimmed by 6 bases and J by 1 base, leaving 15 bases between them. The CDR3 sequence is CAIRGAGQKNTEAFF. The CDR3 region has the DNA TGTGCCATCAGGGGGGCCGGACAGAAGAACACTGAAGCTTTCTTT.

The CDR3 spells CASSQDSSSYNEQFF. The DNA for the CDR3 is TGTGCCAGCAGCCAAGATAGCTCTTCCTACAATGAGCAGTTCTTC. This sequence joins TRBV14 and TRBJ2-1, with D unresolved. The V end lost 0 bases, the J end lost 1 base, and 7 bases lay between the germline ends. The CDR3 covers 15 residues. CDR1 and CDR2 (germline): SGHDN, FVKESK.

The rearrangement links TRBV21-1 to TRBJ1-5; whether TRBD1, the table's D call, matches the DNA was not checked. TRBV21-1 is reported as a pseudogene. This CDR3 region has 17 residues. CDR3: CASSKDRGGVGNQPQHF. The CDR3 coding sequence is TGTGCCAGCAGCAAAGACAGGGGAGGAGTGGGCAATCAGCCCCAGCATTTT.

The chain has TRBV4-1 and TRBJ2-2, with 9 bases aligning to TRBD1. Germline V gives CDR1 MGHRA, CDR2 YSYEKL. This CDR3 region has 15 residues. Unmatched junction bases numbered 9, after V lost 6 bases and J lost 7 bases. This CDR3 reads CASRPRGQGSGELFF. The CDR3 DNA reads as TGCGCCAGCAGGCCCCGTGGACAGGGGAGCGGGGAGCTGTTTTTT.

The genes are TRBV7-9 and TRBJ2-3; TRBD1 matches 7 bases. V lost 5 bases, J lost 1 base, and 9 bases stayed unmatched. The CDR3 contains 16 residues. The V gene's germline CDR1 is SEHNR and CDR2 FQNEAQ (reference sequence). The CDR3: CASSERQGPGTDTQYF. DNA for the CDR3: TGTGCCAGCAGCGAACGACAGGGCCCCGGCACAGATACGCAGTATTTT. The whole variable domain, filled in from reference TRBV7-9 and TRBJ2-3, reads DTGVSQNPRHKITKRGQNVTFRCDPISEHNRLYWYRQTLGQGPEFLTYFQNEAQLEKSRLLSDRFSAERPKGSFSTLEIQRTEQGDSAMYLCASSERQGPGTDTQYFGPGTRLTVL.

The chain uses TRBV6-5 and TRBJ2-3; the D gene is possibly TRBD1 (5 bases). Germline V lookup: CDR1 MNHEY, CDR2 SVGAGI. Trimming removed 5 bases at V and 3 bases at J, with 15 bases between. The CDR3 contains 15 residues. Here the CDR3 reads CASSLQGSPTDTQYF. Here the CDR3 DNA reads TGTGCCAGCAGTCTCCAGGGTTCCCCGACAGATACGCAGTATTTT.

The chain combines TRBV3-1 (or the pseudogene TRBV3-2) with TRBJ1-1; D is undetermined. The V gene lost 5 bases and the J gene lost 5 bases, with 15 bases spanning the gap. Looked up from germline, CDR1 is LGHDT and CDR2 is YNNKEL (reference sequence). The CDR3 totals 14 residues. CDR3 amino acids: CASSFERLTTEAFF. The CDR3 DNA reads TGTGCCAGCAGCTTTGAACGTTTAACAACTGAAGCTTTCTTT.

The V and J genes are TRBV6-6 and TRBJ1-2, with 7 bases matching TRBD1. This CDR3 has 13 residues. The germline CDR1 and CDR2 sequences are MNHNY and SVGAGI (reference sequence). J was trimmed by 4 bases and V by 6 bases; bases with no gene match: 5. The CDR3 DNA is TGTGCCAGCAGCCTGGACAGGCTCTATGGCTACACCTTC. This sequence encodes CASSLDRLYGYTF.

The chain employs TRBV10-3 and TRBJ2-1; a possible D gene is TRBD2 (6 bases). The CDR3 consists of 16 residues. Trimming left V 4 bases short and J 0 bases short, with 13 bases between. Germline loops: CDR1 ENHRY, CDR2 SYGVKD. CDR3 nucleotide sequence: TGTGCCATCAGTGCGGTAGTCGGGAGCTCCTACAATGAGCAGTTCTTC. Protein: CAISAVVGSSYNEQFF.

The J gene is TRBJ1-2, the V gene TRBV5-5; D is unresolved. Germline loops: CDR1 SGHKS, CDR2 YYEKEE (reference sequence). Trimming took 4 bases from V and 2 from J, leaving 9 bases between them. The CDR3 consists of 13 residues. The CDR3 DNA reads TGTGCCAGCAGCCCCGCCGGGAACTATGGCTACACCTTC. Protein product: CASSPAGNYGYTF.

The V call is TRBV10-3, the J call TRBJ1-3, with TRBD1 matching 7 bases. J gave up 2 bases and V 4 bases, and 5 bases lay outside the gene matches. The germline V gene has CDR1 ENHRY and CDR2 SYGVKD. The CDR3 has 15 amino acids. In DNA form, the CDR3 reads TGTGCCATCAGTGGCGCCCAGGGGGCTGGAAACACCATATATTTT. Translation: CAISGAQGAGNTIYF.

This clone was picked up a small number of times. CDR3 loop: CASSQVPSTYEQYF. CDR3 nucleotide sequence: TGCGCCAGCAGCCAAGTCCCTAGCACCTACGAGCAGTACTTC. The V gene is TRBV4-1, the J gene TRBJ2-7, with D perhaps matching TRBD2 (5 bases). The CDR3 covers 14 residues. V was trimmed by 1 base and J by 2 bases, leaving 9 bases between them. CDR1 is MGHRA, CDR2 YSYEKL, per germline.

This clone appeared a single time. The rearrangement uses TRBV7-9 and TRBJ2-7, with 8 nucleotides matching TRBD2. Germline assignment: CDR1 SEHNR and CDR2 FQNEAQ (reference sequence). Trimming cost V 1 base and J 5 bases; bases outside gene matches: 7. The length of the CDR3 is 15 residues. The CDR3 here is CASSLVRGGTDEQYF. CDR3 DNA sequence: TGTGCCAGCAGCTTAGTTCGGGGGGGCACCGACGAGCAGTACTTC. Supplemented by reference TRBV7-9 and TRBJ2-7, the full variable domain reads DTGVSQNPRHKITKRGQNVTFRCDPISEHNRLYWYRQTLGQGPEFLTYFQNEAQLEKSRLLSDRFSAERPKGSFSTLEIQRTEQGDSAMYLCASSLVRGGTDEQYFGPGTRLTVT.

The chain combines TRBV7-3 with TRBJ2-1, with 8 nucleotides matching TRBD1. J gave up 7 bases and V 5 bases, and 4 bases lay outside the gene matches. CDR1 SGHTA and CDR2 FQGTGA come from the germline V gene. This CDR3 region has 13 residues. The CDR3 loop reads CASSPYRGNEQFF. The DNA of the CDR3 is TGTGCCAGCAGCCCGTACAGGGGGAATGAGCAGTTCTTC.